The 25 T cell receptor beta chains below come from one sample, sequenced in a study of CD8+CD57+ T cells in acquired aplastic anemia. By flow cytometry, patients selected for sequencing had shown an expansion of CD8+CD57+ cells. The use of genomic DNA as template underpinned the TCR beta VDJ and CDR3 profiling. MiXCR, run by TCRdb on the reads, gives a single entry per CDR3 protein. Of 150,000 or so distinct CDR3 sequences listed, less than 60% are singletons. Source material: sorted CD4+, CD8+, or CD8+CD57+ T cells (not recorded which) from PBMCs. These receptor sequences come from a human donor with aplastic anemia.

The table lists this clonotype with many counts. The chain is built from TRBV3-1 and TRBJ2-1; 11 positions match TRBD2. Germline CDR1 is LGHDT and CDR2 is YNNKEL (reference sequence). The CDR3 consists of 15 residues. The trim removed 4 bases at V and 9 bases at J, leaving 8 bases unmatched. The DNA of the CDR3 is TGTGCCAGCAGCCTGGGACTAGCGGACGGGGGTGAGCAGTTCTTC. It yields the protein CASSLGLADGGEQFF.

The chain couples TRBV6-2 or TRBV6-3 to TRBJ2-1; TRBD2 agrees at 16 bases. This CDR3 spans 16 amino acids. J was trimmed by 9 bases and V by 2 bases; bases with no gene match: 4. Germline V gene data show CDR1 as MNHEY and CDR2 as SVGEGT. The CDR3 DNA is TGTGCCAGCAGTTACGGGACTAGCGGGAGGGTGGCTGAGCAGTTCTTC. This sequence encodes CASSYGTSGRVAEQFF.

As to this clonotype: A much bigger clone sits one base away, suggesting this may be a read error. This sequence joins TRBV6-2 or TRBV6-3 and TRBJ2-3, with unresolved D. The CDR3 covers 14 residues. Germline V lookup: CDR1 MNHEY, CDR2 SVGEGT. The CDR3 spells CASSYEATTDTQFF. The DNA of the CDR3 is TGTGCCAGCAGTTACGAAGCCACCACAGATACGCAGTTTTTT.

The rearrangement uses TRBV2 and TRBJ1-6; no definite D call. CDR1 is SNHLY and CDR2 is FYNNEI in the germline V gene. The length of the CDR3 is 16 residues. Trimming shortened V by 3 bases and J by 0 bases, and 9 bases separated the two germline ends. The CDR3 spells CASSEDGLSYNSPLHF. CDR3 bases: TGTGCCAGCAGTGAGGACGGTCTCTCCTATAATTCACCCCTCCACTTT. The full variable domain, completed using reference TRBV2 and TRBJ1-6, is EPEVTQTPSHQVTQMGQEVILRCVPISNHLYFYWYRQILGQKVEFLVSFYNNEISEKSEIFDDQFSVERPDGSNFTLKIRSTKLEDSAMYFCASSEDGLSYNSPLHFGNGTRLTVT.

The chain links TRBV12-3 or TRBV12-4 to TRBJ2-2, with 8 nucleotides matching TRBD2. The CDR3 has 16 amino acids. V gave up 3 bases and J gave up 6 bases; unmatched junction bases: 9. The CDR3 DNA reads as TGTGCCAGCAGTTTTGGGACTAGTGGGATTGCCGGGGAGCTGTTTTTT. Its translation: CASSFGTSGIAGELFF.

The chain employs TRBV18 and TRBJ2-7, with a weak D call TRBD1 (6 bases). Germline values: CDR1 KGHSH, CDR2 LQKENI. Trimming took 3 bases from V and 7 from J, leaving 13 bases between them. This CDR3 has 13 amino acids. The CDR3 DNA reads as TGTGCCAGCTCACCCAGGGGTTTGGAGGAGCAGTACTTC. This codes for CASSPRGLEEQYF.

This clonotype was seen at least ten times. CDR3 sequence reads: CASSLEVRGGMETQYF. The CDR3 DNA reads TGTGCCAGCAGCTTAGAAGTGCGGGGAGGGATGGAGACCCAGTACTTC. The chain has TRBV7-2 and TRBJ2-5; 7 nucleotides line up with TRBD2. CDR3 length: 16 residues. Germline V gene lookup returns CDR1 SGHTA and CDR2 FQGNSA. With 1 base clipped from V and 5 bases from J, the junction kept 10 bases outside the gene matches. The full variable domain, rest sourced from reference TRBV7-2 and TRBJ2-5, is GAGVSQSPSNKVTEKGKDVELRCDPISGHTALYWYRQSLGQGLEFLIYFQGNSAPDKSGLPSDRFSAERTGGSVSTLTIQRTQQEDSAVYLCASSLEVRGGMETQYFGPGTRLLVL.

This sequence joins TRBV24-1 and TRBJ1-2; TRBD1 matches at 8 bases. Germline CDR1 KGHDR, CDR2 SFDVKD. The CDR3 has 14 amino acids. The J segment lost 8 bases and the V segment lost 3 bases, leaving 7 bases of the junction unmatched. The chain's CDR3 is CATSDPRTGYGYTF. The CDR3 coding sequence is TGTGCCACCAGTGATCCGCGGACAGGGTACGGCTACACCTTC.

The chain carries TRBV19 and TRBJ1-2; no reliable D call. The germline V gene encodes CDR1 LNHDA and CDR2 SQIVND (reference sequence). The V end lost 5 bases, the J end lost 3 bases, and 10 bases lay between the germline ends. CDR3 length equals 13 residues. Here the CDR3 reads CASSQAAYYGYTF. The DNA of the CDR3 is TGTGCCAGTAGTCAGGCGGCATACTATGGCTACACCTTC.

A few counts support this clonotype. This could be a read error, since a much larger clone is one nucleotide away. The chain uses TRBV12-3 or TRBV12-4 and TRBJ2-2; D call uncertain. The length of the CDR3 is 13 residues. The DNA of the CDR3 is TGTGCCAGCAGTTTAAACGGTGGGGTGGAGCTGCTTTTT. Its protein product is CASSLNGGVELLF.

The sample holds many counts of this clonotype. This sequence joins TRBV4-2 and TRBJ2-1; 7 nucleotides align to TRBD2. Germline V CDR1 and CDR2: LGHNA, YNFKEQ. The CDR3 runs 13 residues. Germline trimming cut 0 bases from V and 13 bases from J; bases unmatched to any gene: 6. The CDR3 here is CASSQELGAGQFF. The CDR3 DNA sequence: TGTGCCAGCAGCCAAGAACTCGGAGCGGGACAGTTCTTC.

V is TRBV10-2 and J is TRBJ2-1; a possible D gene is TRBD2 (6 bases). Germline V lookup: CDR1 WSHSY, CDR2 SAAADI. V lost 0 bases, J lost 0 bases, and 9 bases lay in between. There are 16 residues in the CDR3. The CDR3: CASSESGGSSYNEQFF. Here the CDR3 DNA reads TGCGCCAGCAGTGAGTCCGGGGGTAGCTCCTACAATGAGCAGTTCTTC.

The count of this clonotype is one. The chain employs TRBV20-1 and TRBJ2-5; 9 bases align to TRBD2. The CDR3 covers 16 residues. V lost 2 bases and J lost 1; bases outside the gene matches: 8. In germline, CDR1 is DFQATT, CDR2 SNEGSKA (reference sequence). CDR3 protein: CSARSWASGIQETQYF. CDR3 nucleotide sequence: TGCAGTGCTAGAAGTTGGGCTAGCGGGATCCAAGAGACCCAGTACTTC.

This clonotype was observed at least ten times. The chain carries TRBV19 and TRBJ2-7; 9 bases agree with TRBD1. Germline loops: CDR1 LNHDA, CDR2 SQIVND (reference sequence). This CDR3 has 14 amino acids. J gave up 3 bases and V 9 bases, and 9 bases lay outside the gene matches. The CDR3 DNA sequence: TGTGCCAGCAGTTCCGGGACAGGGAGCTACGAGCAGTACTTC. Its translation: CASSSGTGSYEQYF.

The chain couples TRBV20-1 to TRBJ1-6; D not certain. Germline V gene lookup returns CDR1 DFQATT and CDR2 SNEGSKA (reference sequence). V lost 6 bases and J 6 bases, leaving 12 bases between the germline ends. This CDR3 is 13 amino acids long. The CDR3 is CSAKAAINSPLHF. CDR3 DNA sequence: TGCAGTGCCAAGGCCGCTATTAATTCACCCCTCCACTTT.

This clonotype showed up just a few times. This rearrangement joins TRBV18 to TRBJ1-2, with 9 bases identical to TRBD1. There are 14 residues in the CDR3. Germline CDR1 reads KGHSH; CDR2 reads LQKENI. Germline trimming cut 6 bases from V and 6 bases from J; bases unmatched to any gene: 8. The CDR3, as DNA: TGTGCCAGCTCTCTTACTACAGGGGGCGATGGCTACACCTTC. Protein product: CASSLTTGGDGYTF.

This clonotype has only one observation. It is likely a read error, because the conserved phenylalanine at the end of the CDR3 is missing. The CDR3 region is CASSWGGGDSSYEQYL. As DNA, the CDR3 is TGTGCCAGCAGCTGGGGCGGGGGGGATAGCTCCTACGAGCAGTACCTC. This chain connects TRBV5-4 to TRBJ2-7, with TRBD2 matching 9 bases. V lost 3 bases, J lost 0 bases, and 7 bases stayed unmatched. The germline V gene encodes CDR1 SGHNT and CDR2 YYREEE (reference sequence). CDR3 length: 16 residues.

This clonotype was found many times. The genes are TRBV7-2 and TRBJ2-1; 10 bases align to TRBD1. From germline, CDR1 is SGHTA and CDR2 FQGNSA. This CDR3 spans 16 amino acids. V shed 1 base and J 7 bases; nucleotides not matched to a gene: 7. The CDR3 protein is CASSLGFGTGENEQFF. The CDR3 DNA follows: TGTGCCAGCAGCTTAGGATTCGGGACAGGGGAGAATGAGCAGTTCTTC.

The CDR3 loop is CATSDAGTGVYNEQFF. Written as DNA, the CDR3 is TGTGCCACCAGTGATGCCGGCACAGGGGTTTACAATGAGCAGTTCTTC. The V and J genes are TRBV24-1 and TRBJ2-1; 7 nucleotides align to TRBD1. V lost 3 bases, J lost 4 bases, and 8 bases stayed unmatched. Germline V gene lookup returns CDR1 KGHDR and CDR2 SFDVKD. This CDR3 comprises 16 residues.

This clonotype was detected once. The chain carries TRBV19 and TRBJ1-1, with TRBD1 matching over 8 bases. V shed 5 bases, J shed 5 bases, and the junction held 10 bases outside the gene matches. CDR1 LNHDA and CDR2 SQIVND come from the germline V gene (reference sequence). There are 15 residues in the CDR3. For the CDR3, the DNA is TGTGCCAGTAGTCAGGGGACAGGTCTTAGTACTGAAGCTTTCTTT. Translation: CASSQGTGLSTEAFF. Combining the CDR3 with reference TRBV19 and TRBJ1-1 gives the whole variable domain DGGITQSPKYLFRKEGQNVTLSCEQNLNHDAMYWYRQDPGQGLRLIYYSQIVNDFQKGDIAEGYSVSREKKESFPLTVTSAQKNPTAFYLCASSQGTGLSTEAFFGQGTRLTVV.

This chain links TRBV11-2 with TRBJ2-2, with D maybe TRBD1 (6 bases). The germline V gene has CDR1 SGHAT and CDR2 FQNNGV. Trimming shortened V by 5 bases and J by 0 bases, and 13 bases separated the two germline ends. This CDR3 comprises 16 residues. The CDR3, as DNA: TGTGCCAGCAGCGCAGACAGGTTCGCGAACACCGGGGAGCTGTTTTTT. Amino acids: CASSADRFANTGELFF. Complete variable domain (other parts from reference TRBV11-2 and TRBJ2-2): EAGVAQSPRYKIIEKRQSVAFWCNPISGHATLYWYQQILGQGPKLLIQFQNNGVVDDSQLPKDRFSAERLKGVDSTLKIQPAKLEDSAVYLCASSADRFANTGELFFGEGSRLTVL.

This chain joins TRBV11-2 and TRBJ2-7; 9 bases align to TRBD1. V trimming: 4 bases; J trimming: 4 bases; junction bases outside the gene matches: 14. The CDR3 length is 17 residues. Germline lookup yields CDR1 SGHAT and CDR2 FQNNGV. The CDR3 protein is CASSSRRAGTGKYEQYF. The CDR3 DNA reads TGTGCCAGCAGCTCGAGACGCGCCGGGACAGGGAAATACGAGCAGTACTTC.

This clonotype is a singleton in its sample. CDR3 region: CASSSYPGIFPGELFF. The CDR3 DNA sequence: TGTGCCAGCAGTTCCTACCCCGGGATATTTCCCGGGGAGCTGTTTTTT. This chain uses TRBV12-3 or TRBV12-4 with TRBJ2-2, with a tentative D call TRBD2 (5 bases). The CDR3 has 16 residues. The V and J ends lost 4 bases and 6 bases respectively, with 18 bases between them.

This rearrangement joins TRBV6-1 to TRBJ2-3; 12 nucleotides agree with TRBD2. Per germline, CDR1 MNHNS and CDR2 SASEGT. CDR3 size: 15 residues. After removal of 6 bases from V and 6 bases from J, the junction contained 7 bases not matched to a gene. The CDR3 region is CASRRTSGTEDTQYF. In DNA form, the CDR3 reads TGTGCCAGCAGGCGGACTAGCGGGACCGAGGATACGCAGTATTTT.

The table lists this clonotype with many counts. CDR3 nucleotides: TGCGCCAGCAGCCCGGGACAGGGTGAGGGCTACACCTTC. Its protein is CASSPGQGEGYTF. The rearrangement links TRBV5-1 to TRBJ1-2; 9 nucleotides align to TRBD1. Germline V gene sequence: CDR1 SGHRS, CDR2 YFSETQ. This CDR3 contains 13 residues. V was pared by 4 bases and J by 8 bases, with 6 bases of the junction left unmatched.